Listed here are 32 T cell receptor beta chains from one sample, sequenced in a study of metastatic and nonmetastatic thyroid tumors. Patients were all untreated before their thyroid surgery. With MiXCR, TCRdb called clones anew from the PCR reads. The table lists about 14,000 clones, 25% of them singletons. Sequencing was done on a sample of tumor tissue. These receptor sequences come from a female donor with papillary thyroid cancer or a benign thyroid nodule (not recorded which). Some clones in this sample may be carry-over from other donors' samples.

The V call is TRBV7-9, the J call TRBJ1-1, with D possibly being TRBD1 (6 bases). Germline V gene data show CDR1 as SEHNR and CDR2 as FQNEAQ (reference sequence). CDR3 length: 13 amino acids. Trimming took 6 bases from V and 5 from J, leaving 13 bases between them. The CDR3 DNA reads as TGTGCCAGCAGAGGGGGGATAGGAACTGAAGCTTTCTTT. Its translation is CASRGGIGTEAFF. Looking up the rest from reference TRBV7-9 and TRBJ1-1 gives the full variable domain: DTGVSQNPRHKITKRGQNVTFRCDPISEHNRLYWYRQTLGQGPEFLTYFQNEAQLEKSRLLSDRFSAERPKGSFSTLEIQRTEQGDSAMYLCASRGGIGTEAFFGQGTRLTVV.

This clone was seen a few times. J is TRBJ2-1 and V is TRBV27, with 7 bases aligning to TRBD2. The CDR3 length is 14 residues. The trim removed 7 bases at V and 6 bases at J, leaving 9 bases unmatched. The V gene's germline CDR1 is MNHEY and CDR2 SMNVEV (reference sequence). CDR3 DNA: TGTGCCAGCATTCCAAGCGGGATTGTCAATGAGCAGTTCTTC. Translating it yields CASIPSGIVNEQFF.

This clone was seen just once. This chain uses TRBV7-8 with TRBJ2-2; 9 positions match TRBD1. Germline V gene lookup returns CDR1 SGHVS and CDR2 FQNEAQ. This CDR3 is 17 amino acids long. The junction had 19 bases not matched to a gene; V was cut back by 3 bases and J by 14 bases. CDR3 protein: CASSFPAGQGNTGYLFF. The CDR3 DNA reads TGTGCCAGCAGCTTCCCCGCGGGACAGGGTAACACCGGGTATCTGTTTTTT.

This clone occurred a few times. Sequence at one end of the junction differs from germline and may be a read error. The sample contains more than one DNA sequence encoding this CDR3. The chain links TRBV6-5 to TRBJ2-3; a possible D gene is TRBD2 (6 bases). The V gene's germline CDR1 is MNHEY and CDR2 SVGAGI. The CDR3 consists of 16 residues. CDR3 amino acids: CASSYSIRELTDTQYF. CDR3 bases: TGTGCCAGCAGTTACTCGATTCGGGAGCTCACGGATACGCAATATTTT.

This clone turned up a few times. The chain recombines TRBV24-1 with TRBJ1-5; a possible D gene is TRBD1 (6 bases). V was trimmed by 1 base and J by 1 base, leaving 10 bases between them. CDR3 length: 16 amino acids. CDR1 and CDR2 (germline): KGHDR, SFDVKD. The CDR3 DNA reads TGTGCCACCAGTGATTTCGGGGGCGAGAGCAATCAGCCCCAGCATTTT. Encoded protein: CATSDFGGESNQPQHF.

With respect to this clone: Germline and junction disagree at one end, which may indicate a read error. J is TRBJ1-2 and V is TRBV6-2 or TRBV6-3; 10 positions match TRBD1. The CDR3 contains 17 residues. Germline V lookup: CDR1 MNHEY, CDR2 SVGEGT. CDR3 sequence: CSSSYTLPGTGVYGYTF. CDR3 nucleotide sequence: TGTTCCAGCAGTTACACCCTCCCCGGGACAGGGGTGTATGGCTACACCTTC.

V and J are TRBV28 and TRBJ2-5, with D unclear. V lost 2 bases, J lost 11 bases, and 3 bases lay in between. The CDR3 is 9 amino acids. Germline-derived CDR1 and CDR2 are MDHEN and SYDVKM. The chain's CDR3 is CASSLEQYF. CDR3 bases: TGTGCCAGCAGTTTAGAGCAGTACTTC.

This clone was seen repeatedly, ten times or more. The genes are TRBV7-9 and TRBJ1-4; D unresolved. The V end was cut by 5 bases, the J end by 8 bases, with 15 bases between. The CDR3 extends over 14 amino acids. The germline CDR1 and CDR2 sequences are SEHNR and FQNEAQ (reference sequence). For the CDR3, the DNA is TGTGCCAGCAGCAAGAGCCCCAGAGAAGAAAAACTGTTTTTT. This gives the protein CASSKSPREEKLFF.

This clone was recorded many times. V gene TRBV5-1 combines with J gene TRBJ2-2; 7 nucleotides line up with TRBD2. Germline lookup yields CDR1 SGHRS and CDR2 YFSETQ. Losses at the gene ends were 2 bases for V and 1 base for J; bases not matched to a gene: 8. The CDR3 is 17 residues long. The CDR3 DNA follows: TGCGCCAGCAGCTTAACTCAGAGCGGGGAGAACACCGGGGAGCTGTTTTTT. Its translation is CASSLTQSGENTGELFF.

A remark on this clone: One end of the junction is discordant with germline, which a read error may explain. The rearrangement links TRBV10-3 to TRBJ2-2; a possible D gene is TRBD2 (5 bases). Germline V gene lookup returns CDR1 ENHRY and CDR2 SYGVKD. This CDR3 region has 13 residues. CDR3 nucleotides: TGTGCCATCGTCCGCGCGAACACCGGGGAGCTATTTTTT. Amino acids: CAIVRANTGELFF.

This clone showed up just a few times. The chain recombines TRBV2 with TRBJ2-7; D ambiguous. The CDR3 contains 14 residues. With 3 bases removed from V and 2 bases from J, the gap between germline ends came to 11 bases. Per germline, CDR1 SNHLY and CDR2 FYNNEI. CDR3 coding DNA: TGTGCCAGCAGTGAGGGGTCAGGCCCCTACGAGCAGTACTTC. Amino acids: CASSEGSGPYEQYF.

CDR3 in amino acids: CASSQIRGGTEAFF. CDR3 coding DNA: TGTGCCAGCAGCCAGATCAGGGGAGGCACTGAAGCTTTCTTT. J is TRBJ1-1 and V is TRBV4-2; weak D call: TRBD1 (6 bases). CDR1 is LGHNA and CDR2 is YNFKEQ in the germline V gene. Trimming pared 3 bases from V and 4 bases from J, leaving 12 bases between. This CDR3 is 14 amino acids long.

This clone was seen a handful of times. Relative to the germline gene, one junction end is altered; a read error may explain this. The chain is built from TRBV19 and TRBJ2-3; 9 positions agree with TRBD1. This CDR3 spans 14 amino acids. CDR1 and CDR2 (germline): LNHDA, SQIVND (reference sequence). CDR3 amino acids: CASSINCSGQGIYF. Here the CDR3 DNA reads TGTGCCAGCAGTATAAACTGTAGTGGACAGGGGATTTATTTT.

This sequence joins TRBV20-1 and TRBJ2-7; D not certain. Trimming pared 2 bases from V and 5 bases from J, leaving 16 bases between. CDR1 DFQATT and CDR2 SNEGSKA come from the germline V gene (reference sequence). The CDR3 has 14 amino acids. CDR3 in DNA: TGCAGTGCTAGATCCGGAGTTGGGGTCGACGAGCAGTACTTC. It is translated as CSARSGVGVDEQYF.

This clone is classed as medium-sized (0.01 to 0.1%). V usage is TRBV28 and J usage is TRBJ1-5; 8 bases are shared with TRBD1. V lost 4 bases, J lost 7 bases, and 3 bases stayed unmatched. This CDR3 spans 13 amino acids. Germline CDR1 is MDHEN and CDR2 is SYDVKM. CDR3 in DNA: TGTGCCAGCAGTTGGGACAGGTGGCAGCCCCAGCATTTT. This encodes CASSWDRWQPQHF. Together with reference TRBV28 and TRBJ1-5, the CDR3 gives the full variable domain: DVKVTQSSRYLVKRTGEKVFLECVQDMDHENMFWYRQDPGLGLRLIYFSYDVKMKEKGDIPEGYSVSREKKERFSLILESASTNQTSMYLCASSWDRWQPQHFGDGTRLSIL.

Worth noting for this clone: One end of the junction varies from germline; a read error may be responsible. The V gene is TRBV5-1, the J gene TRBJ1-3; the D is unclear. Per the germline V gene, CDR1 is SGHRS and CDR2 is YFSETQ. This CDR3 region has 14 residues. The CDR3 is CASSLGVDGNTTYF. The CDR3 nucleotides are TGCGCCAGCAGCTTGGGGGTGGATGGAAACACCACATATTTT. The full variable domain, with the rest looked up from reference TRBV5-1 and TRBJ1-3, is KAGVTQTPRYLIKTRGQQVTLSCSPISGHRSVSWYQQTPGQGLQFLFEYFSETQRNKGNFPGRFSGRQFSNSRSEMNVSTLELGDSALYLCASSLGVDGNTTYFGEGSWLTVV.

This clone was seen ten or more times. V is TRBV14 and J is TRBJ2-3; a weak D match, TRBD2 (5 bases). The CDR3 consists of 17 residues. Germline values: CDR1 SGHDN, CDR2 FVKESK. Trimming pared 4 bases from V and 0 bases from J, leaving 17 bases between. Here the CDR3 reads CASSRGGRLVSTDTQYF. In DNA form, the CDR3 reads TGTGCCAGCAGCCGAGGAGGCCGGCTGGTTAGCACAGATACGCAGTATTTT.

Many counts were recorded for this clone. CDR3: CASSPRLIANTGELFF. The CDR3 bases are TGCGCCAGCAGCCCCAGACTGATCGCGAACACCGGGGAGCTGTTTTTT. The J gene is TRBJ2-2, the V gene TRBV4-1; D gene uncertain. The CDR3 runs 16 residues. V was cut by 4 bases and J by 0 bases, with 12 bases left in between. Germline CDR1 MGHRA, CDR2 YSYEKL.

This rearrangement joins TRBV5-1 to TRBJ2-3, with D possibly TRBD2 on 5 matching bases. CDR1 and CDR2 (germline): SGHRS, YFSETQ. Trimming shortened V by 3 bases and J by 1 base, and 18 bases separated the two germline ends. The CDR3 sequence is 17 residues long. CDR3 in amino acids: CASSSGLLAWGTDTQYF. CDR3 bases: TGCGCCAGCAGCTCAGGACTGTTAGCGTGGGGCACAGATACGCAGTATTTT.

This clone was counted a few times. This chain uses TRBV6-2 or TRBV6-3 with TRBJ2-7; no firm D call. This CDR3 is built from 13 residues. The germline V gene has CDR1 MNHEY and CDR2 SVGEGT. V lost 9 bases and J lost 3, with 15 bases in between. The CDR3 coding sequence is TGTGCCAGTAGTATTCGAGCGTTCTACGAGCAGTACTTC. Translating it yields CASSIRAFYEQYF.

The chain uses TRBV28 and TRBJ2-1; 7 nucleotides align to TRBD1. The CDR3 is 15 residues long. CDR1 is MDHEN, CDR2 SYDVKM, per germline. V trimming: 2 bases; J trimming: 2 bases; junction bases outside the gene matches: 3. The CDR3 nucleotides are TGTGCCAGCAGTTTAAGGACAGGAGCCTACAATGAGCAGTTCTTC. Translating gives CASSLRTGAYNEQFF.

There are a few counts of this clone. V is TRBV6-1 and J is TRBJ1-2; TRBD1 is a possible D gene (6 bases). The CDR3 has 13 residues. Germline V gene lookup returns CDR1 MNHNS and CDR2 SASEGT. The ends were cut back, 6 bases at V and 8 bases at J, with 16 bases in the middle. The chain's CDR3 is CASSESGGFGYTF. In DNA, the CDR3 is TGTGCCAGCAGCGAATCGGGGGGCTTCGGCTACACCTTC.

This clone counts as medium-sized (0.01 to 0.1%). The rearrangement links TRBV4-1 to TRBJ1-4, with TRBD1 identical over 9 bases. V gave up 4 bases and J gave up 4 bases; unmatched junction bases: 4. This CDR3 is built from 15 residues. Germline V lookup: CDR1 MGHRA, CDR2 YSYEKL. Here the CDR3 DNA reads TGCGCCAGCAGCCTGGGGACAGGGATTAATGAAAAACTGTTTTTT. This encodes CASSLGTGINEKLFF.

The table lists this clone with many counts. Germline is not matched at one junction end, which may reflect a read error. V gene TRBV4-2 combines with J gene TRBJ2-7; 8 bases align to TRBD1. CDR3 length: 18 residues. The germline V gene encodes CDR1 LGHNA and CDR2 YNFKEQ. The CDR3 sequence: CASSNDLTPDREKNEQCF. The DNA for the CDR3 is TGTGCCAGCAGCAACGACCTTACGCCGGACAGGGAGAAAAACGAGCAGTGCTTC.

This clone occurred many times. This rearrangement joins TRBV29-1 to TRBJ2-7; 10 nucleotides line up with TRBD1. This CDR3 spans 15 amino acids. Germline CDR1 SQVTM, CDR2 ANQGSEA. After removal of 1 base from V and 4 bases from J, the junction contained 7 bases not matched to a gene. In DNA form, the CDR3 reads TGCAGCGTTGAAGGAGGGACAGGGGCCAAGTACGAGCAGTACTTC. Protein product: CSVEGGTGAKYEQYF.

By proportion, this clone is medium-sized. V gene TRBV27 combines with J gene TRBJ2-7, with D possibly being TRBD2 (6 bases). Trimming left V 5 bases short and J 5 bases short, with 22 bases between. CDR1 is MNHEY, CDR2 SMNVEV, per germline (reference sequence). The CDR3 extends over 16 amino acids. This chain's CDR3 is CASSEVLGGRSHEQYF. CDR3 DNA: TGTGCCAGCAGTGAAGTTCTCGGGGGAAGGAGCCACGAGCAGTACTTC.

This clone was counted at least ten times. This chain joins TRBV6-2 or TRBV6-3 and TRBJ2-1; D may be TRBD2 (6 bases). The CDR3 has 17 amino acids. Trimming shortened V by 0 bases and J by 3 bases, and 15 bases separated the two germline ends. Germline V gene sequence: CDR1 MNHEY, CDR2 SVGEGT. Here the CDR3 reads CASSYSPGGENYNEQFF. The DNA for the CDR3 is TGTGCCAGCAGTTACTCTCCCGGAGGGGAGAACTACAATGAGCAGTTCTTC.

This clone has at least ten counts. V is TRBV5-6 and J is TRBJ2-3; 7 nucleotides line up with TRBD2. Germline CDR1 is SGHDT and CDR2 is YYEEEE. With V trimmed by 5 bases and J by 2 bases, 2 bases remained unmatched. The CDR3 is 13 amino acids. The CDR3 is CASRGLNTDTQYF. In nucleotides, the CDR3 is TGTGCCAGCAGGGGACTAAACACAGATACGCAGTATTTT.

The gene calls are TRBV20-1 and TRBJ2-7; D not resolved. In germline, CDR1 is DFQATT, CDR2 SNEGSKA (reference sequence). V dropped 4 bases and J dropped 3 bases, with 4 bases sitting between them. This CDR3 has 10 residues. CDR3 sequence (DNA): TGCAGTGCTAAGTTCTACGAGCAGTACTTC. This sequence encodes CSAKFYEQYF.

On this clone: Just one base apart from a much larger clone, this may be a read error. V is TRBV4-3 and J is TRBJ2-7, with D possibly TRBD2 on 5 matching bases. The CDR3 contains 14 residues. Germline V gene lookup returns CDR1 LGHNA and CDR2 YSLEER. CDR3 DNA: TGCACCAGCAGCCAGTGGGAGAGCTCCTACGAGCAGTACTTC. As protein: CTSSQWESSYEQYF.

The chain links TRBV27 to TRBJ2-7; 11 bases fit TRBD2. Germline values: CDR1 MNHEY, CDR2 SMNVEV (reference sequence). V lost 5 bases and J lost 3; bases outside the gene matches: 9. CDR3 length: 16 residues. CDR3 coding DNA: TGTGCCAGCAGTCCCCAGACTAGCGGGAAAAGCTACGAGCAGTACTTC. Translating it yields CASSPQTSGKSYEQYF.

V is TRBV6-5 and J is TRBJ1-2, with D possibly being TRBD1 (5 bases). The CDR3 is 16 amino acids. The V gene's germline CDR1 is MNHEY and CDR2 SVGAGI. V shed 0 bases and J shed 3 bases, with 14 bases lying between them. CDR3 protein: CASSYSPEGTHYGYTF. As DNA, the CDR3 is TGTGCCAGCAGTTACTCGCCCGAAGGGACCCACTATGGCTACACCTTC.